This is a list of T cell receptor beta chains from one sample in a study of T cells in Graves' hyperthyroidism and ophthalmopathy. TCRdb re-analysed the multiplex PCR reads in MiXCR, keeping a single row per CDR3 protein. The sample shows 300,000 or so distinct CDR3 sequences, about 18% of them seen only once. The material sequenced was blood. These receptors all come from a woman between 50 and 59 years old with Graves' hyperthyroidism. The CDR3 runs from the conserved cysteine through the conserved F or W. The order of the fields is J gene, V gene, clone size, D gene, CDR3 protein, CDR3 DNA. A D gene is named only where the DNA matches it firmly. Part of the rows lack a size; the others show once, few, many or a class for expanded clones.

J: TRBJ2-1; V: TRBV5-8; size: few; D: TRBD1; CDR3: CASRRTGVNEQFF; DNA: TGTGCCAGCAGAAGGACAGGGGTCAATGAGCAGTTCTTC
J: TRBJ2-1; V: TRBV27; size: .; D: .; CDR3: CASSPRDGRYNEQFF; DNA: TGTGCCAGCAGTCCAAGGGACGGCCGTTACAATGAGCAGTTCTTC
J: TRBJ1-2; V: TRBV20-1; size: few; D: .; CDR3: CSAPRGVYGYTF; DNA: TGCAGTGCCCCCCGAGGGGTATATGGCTACACCTTC
J: TRBJ2-5; V: TRBV18; size: few; D: .; CDR3: CASSRRVSEETQYF; DNA: TGTGCCAGCTCGCGCAGGGTTTCGGAAGAGACCCAGTACTTC
J: TRBJ2-2; V: TRBV7-3; size: .; D: TRBD2; CDR3: CASSLGPTSGANTGELFF; DNA: TGTGCCAGCAGCTTAGGGCCTACTAGCGGGGCGAACACCGGGGAGCTGTTTTTT
J: TRBJ2-3; V: TRBV5-1; size: few; D: TRBD1; CDR3: CASSKGPGTGEDTQYF; DNA: TGCGCCAGCAGCAAAGGTCCCGGGACAGGGGAAGATACGCAGTATTTT
J: TRBJ2-5; V: TRBV6-1; size: .; D: TRBD2; CDR3: CASRATSGGTQYF; DNA: TGTGCCAGCAGGGCCACTAGCGGGGGGACCCAGTACTTC
J: TRBJ2-1; V: TRBV2; size: few; D: TRBD2; CDR3: CASSTSGGVPYNEQFF; DNA: TGTGCCAGCAGTACTTCCGGGGGGGTCCCCTACAATGAGCAGTTCTTC
J: TRBJ2-5; V: TRBV20-1; size: few; D: .; CDR3: CSASPGATTLQETQYF; DNA: TGCAGTGCTAGCCCGGGGGCCACTACTCTCCAAGAGACCCAGTACTTC
J: TRBJ2-3; V: TRBV6-1; size: few; D: .; CDR3: CASSGRGVRYTDTQYF; DNA: TGTGCCAGCAGTGGACGGGGAGTTAGGTACACAGATACGCAGTATTTT
J: TRBJ2-5; V: TRBV5-1; size: .; D: TRBD1; CDR3: CASLATGAYETQYF; DNA: TGCGCCAGCCTCGCGACAGGGGCGTACGAGACCCAGTACTTC
J: TRBJ1-1; V: TRBV5-1; size: many; D: .; CDR3: CASSLGLGQMMNTEAFF; DNA: TGCGCCAGCAGCTTGGGTTTAGGACAGATGATGAACACTGAAGCTTTCTTT
J: TRBJ2-2; V: TRBV3-1; size: .; D: .; CDR3: CASSQFEGMGTGELFF; DNA: TGTGCCAGCAGCCAATTCGAGGGAATGGGGACCGGGGAGCTGTTTTTT
J: TRBJ2-2; V: TRBV10-3; size: few; D: TRBD1; CDR3: CAISDPGTGGSGELFF; DNA: TGTGCCATCAGTGACCCCGGGACAGGGGGATCTGGGGAGCTGTTTTTT
J: TRBJ2-1; V: TRBV12-3/TRBV12-4; size: .; D: .; CDR3: CASSDKGYEQFF; DNA: TGTGCCAGCAGTGATAAGGGATATGAGCAGTTCTTC
J: TRBJ2-3; V: TRBV11-2; size: few; D: .; CDR3: CASSLDGTDTQYF; DNA: TGTGCCAGCAGCTTGGACGGCACAGATACGCAGTATTTT
J: TRBJ2-2; V: TRBV19; size: .; D: .; CDR3: CASEDGSYTGELFF; DNA: TGTGCCAGTGAGGATGGGAGTTACACCGGGGAGCTGTTTTTT